The clone carrying this T cell receptor beta chain was counted once. This specimen comes from a study of blood T cell repertoires in COVID-19. Study information: The United States, Italy and Spain supplied acute and convalescent COVID-19 samples. The analysed material was cDNA or gDNA that came from T cells, B-cell-depleted T cells, or PBMCs.

Authors' analysis steps: How many nucleated cells were present was estimated from reference gene primer amplification. The table came from immunoSEQ multiplex PCR; TCRdb's copy has only in-frame clones and leaves some out. V and J calls and clone size are those listed in that table; D and trimming were worked out from the DNA. The sample yields about 180,000 clones, around 87% seen once. The sequencing sample was made of peripheral blood. The clonotype originates from a man aged 35 to 55 with active or convalescent COVID-19.

The CDR3 nucleotides are TGTGCCAGCAGCCCCCTTTCAGGGGGCGGAGGAAAACTGTTTTTT. As protein: CASSPLSGGGGKLFF. The J gene is TRBJ1-4, the V gene TRBV11-2; 8 nucleotides line up with TRBD1. This CDR3 contains 15 residues. The ends lost 5 bases at V and 10 bases at J; junction bases unmatched: 12. CDR1 and CDR2 (germline): SGHAT, FQNNGV.